Shown below are 19 T cell receptor beta chains from a single sample sequenced in a study of tissue T cells after allogeneic stem cell transplantation. Assay: immunoSEQ multiplex PCR; the TCRdb copy retains only in-frame clones and omits some. The sample has about 5,100 clones, about 40% seen once. The time point is: mouse harvest day 14 after allogeneic transplant. The graft held 10^6 splenic CD5+ T cells and 10^7 T-cell-depleted bone marrow cells. Sequencing was performed on gut tissue. The receptors originated from a female BALB/c mouse given C57BL/6 T cells with graft-versus-host disease after an allogeneic hematopoietic cell transplant.

On this clone itself: Mouse germline and gene names are used. The CDR3 end lies 1 residue beyond the end of the read and is filled in from the germline J gene. This chain connects TRBV24 to TRBJ2-4, with unresolved D. Trimming removed 2 bases from V and 0 bases from J, with 6 bases in between. Germline V gene sequence: CDR1 KGHTA, CDR2 FRNEEI. This CDR3 has 14 amino acids. Partial CDR3 DNA: TGTGCCAGCAGTCTGACAACAAGTCAAAACACCTTGTAC. Residues: CASSLTTSQNTLY. The whole CDR3 reads CASSLTTSQNTLYF.

This clone came up a few times. All gene names here are mouse names. The read halts 1 residue ahead of the CDR3 end, with the missing end drawn from the germline J gene. The chain joins TRBV26 to TRBJ1-3; the D is unclear. The germline V and J ends were trimmed by 6 bases and 0 bases, with 3 bases remaining between them. The CDR3 sequence is 12 residues long. Per germline, CDR1 KGHPV and CDR2 FQNQEV (reference sequence). CDR3 DNA (partial): TGTGCCAGCAGAAATTCTGGAAATACGCTCTAT. It translates to CASRNSGNTLY. The whole CDR3 protein reads CASRNSGNTLYF.

In its sample, this clone was seen a few times. These gene names are mouse names. The CDR3 end lies 1 residue beyond the end of the read and is filled in from the germline J gene. The V and J genes are TRBV26 and TRBJ1-5, with 7 bases matching TRBD1. Per germline, CDR1 KGHPV and CDR2 FQNQEV (reference sequence). V gave up 5 bases and J gave up 5 bases; unmatched junction bases: 0. The CDR3 runs 12 residues. The CDR3 loop is CASSGTDQAPLF. The CDR3 DNA, read in part, is TGTGCCAGCAGTGGGACAGACCAGGCTCCGCTT. Drawing the rest from reference TRBV26 and TRBJ1-5, the complete variable domain is NSKVIQTPRYLVKGQGQKAKMRCIPEKGHPVVFWYQQNKNNEFKFLINFQNQEVLQQIDMTEKRFSAECPSNSPCSLEIQSSEAGDSALYLCASSGTDQAPLFGEGTRLSVL.

To note about this clone: Mouse gene names apply. The read ends 1 residue early relative to the CDR3; the germline J gene fills the gap. V is TRBV26 and J is TRBJ2-5; D unresolved. CDR1 and CDR2 from the germline V gene are KGHPV and FQNQEV (reference sequence). CDR3 length: 16 amino acids. The ends were cut back, 0 bases at V and 0 bases at J, with 10 bases in the middle. The part of the CDR3 DNA that was read is TGTGCCAGCAGTCTGTCCCCGACAATTAACCAAGACACCCAGTAC. Translating gives CASSLSPTINQDTQY. The full CDR3 protein reads CASSLSPTINQDTQYF. Looking up the rest from reference TRBV26 and TRBJ2-5 gives the full variable domain: NSKVIQTPRYLVKGQGQKAKMRCIPEKGHPVVFWYQQNKNNEFKFLINFQNQEVLQQIDMTEKRFSAECPSNSPCSLEIQSSEAGDSALYLCASSLSPTINQDTQYFGPGTRLLVL.

Of note for this clone: Gene names and germline match the mouse. From the germline J gene comes the end of the CDR3, since the read stops 1 residue before it. The chain carries TRBV13-1 and TRBJ1-1; D gene unclear. Germline values: CDR1 NSHNY, CDR2 SYGAGN. CDR3 length: 12 amino acids. V lost 3 bases, J lost 4 bases, and 7 bases lay in between. This CDR3 is CASSGVATEVFF. CDR3 bases read: TGTGCCAGCAGTGGGGTGGCCACAGAAGTCTTC.

About this clone: Gene names follow the mouse nomenclature. The CDR3 extends 1 residue past the end of the read, so its final part is completed from the germline J gene. The chain carries TRBV2 and TRBJ2-7, with 9 nucleotides matching TRBD2. CDR1 is LGHNA and CDR2 is YSYQKL in the germline V gene. V shed 0 bases and J 6 bases; nucleotides not matched to a gene: 3. The CDR3 loop spans 14 amino acids. Here the CDR3 reads CASSQELGGIEQYF. The part of the CDR3 DNA that was read is TGTGCCAGCAGCCAAGAACTGGGGGGTATTGAACAGTAC.

Concerning this clone itself: The listed genes are named as in mouse. Coverage ceases 1 residue before the CDR3 finishes, and the germline J gene fills in the end. The rearrangement joins TRBV20 to TRBJ2-1; D gene ambiguous. Germline V CDR1 and CDR2: GFQATS, STVNSAI. The CDR3 is made up of 12 amino acids. The ends were cut back, 0 bases at V and 4 bases at J, with 4 bases in the middle. The CDR3 region is CGARDWYAEQFF. The covered CDR3 bases are TGTGGTGCTAGGGACTGGTATGCTGAGCAGTTC.

About this clone: Mouse gene names and germline throughout. The sequenced fragment ends 1 residue before the CDR3 boundary, so the rest is inferred from the germline J gene. V and J are TRBV26 and TRBJ1-6, with a tentative D call TRBD1 (6 bases). TRBJ1-6 is annotated as an ORF whose role is uncertain. The germline V gene encodes CDR1 KGHPV and CDR2 FQNQEV (reference sequence). Trimming removed 4 bases at V and 5 bases at J, with 6 bases between. CDR3 length equals 13 residues. CDR3 protein: CASSHRDNSPLYF. The part of the CDR3 DNA that was read is TGTGCCAGCAGTCACAGGGATAATTCGCCCCTCTAC.

This clone qualifies as medium-sized. Genes here carry mouse names. The CDR3 end lies 1 residue beyond the end of the read and is filled in from the germline J gene. The chain joins TRBV12-1 to TRBJ2-5; TRBD2 aligns across 11 bases. Trimming took 4 bases from V and 7 from J; bases not matched to a gene: 9. This CDR3 contains 15 residues. The germline V gene encodes CDR1 SGHSN and CDR2 HYEKVE. CDR3 DNA (partial): TGTGCCAGCTCCTCCCGGGACTGGGGGAGAAACACCCAGTAC. Its translation: CASSSRDWGRNTQY. The whole CDR3 is CASSSRDWGRNTQYF.

Comments on this clone: The gene names given are mouse names. The read finishes 1 residue shy of the CDR3 end, and the germline J gene is used to complete it. Other DNA sequences in this sample translate to the same CDR3. The rearrangement uses TRBV13-1 and TRBJ1-3; no firm D call. The CDR3 spans 11 residues. In germline, CDR1 is NSHNY, CDR2 SYGAGN. Between the trimmed V and J ends, which lost 5 bases and 9 bases, there was a span of 9 bases. The CDR3 bases that were read are TGTGCCAGCAGGAATAGGGTTACGCTCTAT. Amino acid sequence: CASRNRVTLY. The CDR3, in full, reads CASRNRVTLYF.

On this clone: Genes and germline come from the mouse. Read sequence stops 1 residue before the CDR3 end, and the germline J gene provides the missing end. The chain uses TRBV12-1 and TRBJ2-1; weak D call: TRBD2 (5 bases). This CDR3 is built from 12 residues. In germline, CDR1 is SGHSN, CDR2 HYEKVE. Between the trimmed V and J ends, which lost 6 bases and 6 bases, there was a span of 11 bases. The part of the CDR3 DNA that was read is TGTGCCAGCCCTCCTACTGGTGCTGAGCAGTTC. Its protein is CASPPTGAEQF. The whole CDR3 protein reads CASPPTGAEQFF.

In this sample, this clone turned up once. Gene names and germline refer to mouse. Coverage ceases 1 residue before the CDR3 finishes, and the germline J gene fills in the end. This chain joins TRBV13-2 and TRBJ1-6; D unclear. TRBJ1-6 is classed as an ORF, of uncertain function. Trimming shortened V by 5 bases and J by 3 bases, and 9 bases separated the two germline ends. Per the germline V gene, CDR1 is NNHNN and CDR2 is SYGAGS (reference sequence). The CDR3 loop spans 14 amino acids. The CDR3 region is CASGRQIYNSPLYF. The sequenced CDR3 bases are TGTGCCAGCGGGCGACAAATCTATAATTCGCCCCTCTAC.

With regard to this clone: The germline and genes are mouse ones. The read terminates 1 residue before the CDR3 end, so the remaining end is supplied by the germline J gene. The rearrangement links TRBV16 to TRBJ2-5; unclear D gene. This CDR3 has 10 residues. Trimming removed 5 bases at V and 5 bases at J, with 2 bases between. CDR1 is SGHSA and CDR2 is FRNQAP in the germline V gene. CDR3: CASSPDTQYF. The part of the CDR3 DNA that was read is TGTGCAAGCAGCCCAGACACCCAGTAC.

This clone was observed a few times. Gene names are mouse gene names. The read ends 1 residue early relative to the CDR3; the germline J gene fills the gap. The rearrangement uses TRBV5 and TRBJ2-2; TRBD1 matches 7 bases. V shed 0 bases and J 2 bases; nucleotides not matched to a gene: 0. The CDR3 consists of 15 residues. Germline assignment: CDR1 LGHNA and CDR2 YNLKQL (reference sequence). The CDR3 sequence is CASSQEQGNTGQLYF. The DNA read from the CDR3 is TGTGCCAGCAGCCAAGAACAGGGGAACACCGGGCAGCTCTAC.

Of note for this clone: Genes and germline are mouse. The read halts 1 residue ahead of the CDR3 end, with the missing end drawn from the germline J gene. The chain has TRBV26 and TRBJ2-7; D uncertain. Deletions cut 0 bases from V and 0 bases from J, with 3 bases between. The V gene's germline CDR1 is KGHPV and CDR2 FQNQEV (reference sequence). The CDR3 has 13 amino acids. The DNA read from the CDR3 is TGTGCCAGCAGTCTGTCGGACTCCTATGAACAGTAC. Protein: CASSLSDSYEQY. The complete CDR3 protein is CASSLSDSYEQYF.

This clone showed up just a few times. Here the gene names and germline are mouse. The CDR3 goes on 1 residue after the read ends, and that part is filled in from the germline J gene. V usage is TRBV17 and J usage is TRBJ2-2, with TRBD2 matching 7 bases. The CDR3 runs to 16 residues. Germline V gives CDR1 MNHDT, CDR2 YYDKIL. The V segment lost 0 bases and the J segment 4 bases; nucleotides outside the gene matches: 5. The CDR3 region is CASSRDLGGSTGQLYF. CDR3 DNA (partial): TGTGCTAGCAGTAGAGATCTTGGGGGGAGCACCGGGCAGCTCTAC.

This clone was observed a few times. Genes and germline come from the mouse. The CDR3 goes on 1 residue after the read ends, and that part is filled in from the germline J gene. The chain employs TRBV29 and TRBJ1-4; 9 bases are shared with TRBD1. This CDR3 has 14 residues. Germline V gives CDR1 MSHET, CDR2 SYDVDS. V was pared by 6 bases and J by 4 bases, with 3 bases of the junction left unmatched. The sequenced part of the CDR3 DNA is TGTGCTAGCAGCCCGGGACAGGGCAACGAAAGATTATTT. It is translated as CASSPGQGNERLF. The whole CDR3 sequence reads CASSPGQGNERLFF.

Judged by abundance, this clone is medium-sized. The listed genes are named as in mouse. The read is 1 residue too short to cover the CDR3 end, so that end is filled in from the germline J gene. The genes are TRBV3 and TRBJ1-4, with D tentatively TRBD1 (5 bases). This CDR3 comprises 14 residues. Trimming shortened V by 1 base and J by 6 bases, and 9 bases separated the two germline ends. In germline, CDR1 is SNHLY, CDR2 FYNGKV (reference sequence). Partial CDR3 DNA: TGTGCCAGCAGCTTAGTAGGGGCGCACGAAAGATTATTT. This codes for CASSLVGAHERLF. The entire CDR3 sequence reads CASSLVGAHERLFF.

This clone is judged medium-sized. Genes here carry mouse names. The read terminates 1 residue ahead of where the CDR3 ends, so the germline J gene completes it. The chain combines TRBV5 with TRBJ2-1, with D maybe TRBD1 (6 bases). The CDR3 spans 13 residues. Trimming left V 4 bases short and J 3 bases short, with 7 bases between. CDR1 is LGHNA and CDR2 is YNLKQL in the germline V gene (reference sequence). The sequenced part of the CDR3 DNA is TGTGCCAGCAGCCTGGACAGCTATGCTGAGCAGTTC. The encoded protein is CASSLDSYAEQF. The whole CDR3 region reads CASSLDSYAEQFF.